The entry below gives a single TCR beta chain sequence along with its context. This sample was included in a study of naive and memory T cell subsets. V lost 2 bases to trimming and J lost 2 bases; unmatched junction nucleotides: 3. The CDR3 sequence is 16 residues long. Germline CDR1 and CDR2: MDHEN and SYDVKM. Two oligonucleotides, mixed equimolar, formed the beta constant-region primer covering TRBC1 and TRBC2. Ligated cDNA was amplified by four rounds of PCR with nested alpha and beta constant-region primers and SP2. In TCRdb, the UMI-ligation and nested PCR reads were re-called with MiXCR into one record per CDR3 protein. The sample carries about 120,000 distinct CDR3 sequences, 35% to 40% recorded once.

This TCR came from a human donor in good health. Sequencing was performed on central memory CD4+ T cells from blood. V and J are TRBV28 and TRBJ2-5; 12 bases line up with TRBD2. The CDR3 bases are TGTGCCAGCAGTTTAGGACTAGCGGGACCGCAAGAGACCCAGTACTTC. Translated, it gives CASSLGLAGPQETQYF.